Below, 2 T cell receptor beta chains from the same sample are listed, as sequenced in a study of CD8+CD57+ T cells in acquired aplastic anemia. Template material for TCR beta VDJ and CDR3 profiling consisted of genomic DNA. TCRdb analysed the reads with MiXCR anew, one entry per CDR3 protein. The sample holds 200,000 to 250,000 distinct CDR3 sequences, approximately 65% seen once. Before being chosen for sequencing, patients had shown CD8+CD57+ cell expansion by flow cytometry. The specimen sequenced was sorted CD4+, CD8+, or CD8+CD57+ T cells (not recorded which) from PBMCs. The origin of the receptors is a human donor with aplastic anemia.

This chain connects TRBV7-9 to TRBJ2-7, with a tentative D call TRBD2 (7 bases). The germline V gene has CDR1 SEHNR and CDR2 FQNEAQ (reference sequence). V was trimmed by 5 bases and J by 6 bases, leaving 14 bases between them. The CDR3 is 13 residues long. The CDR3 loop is CASSPPRGAEQYF. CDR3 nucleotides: TGTGCCAGCAGCCCGCCACGGGGGGCCGAGCAGTACTTC.

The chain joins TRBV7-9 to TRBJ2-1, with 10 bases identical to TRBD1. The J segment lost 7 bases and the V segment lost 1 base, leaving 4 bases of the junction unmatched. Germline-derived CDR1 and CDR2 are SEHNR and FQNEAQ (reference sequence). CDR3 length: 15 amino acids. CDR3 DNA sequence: TGTGCCAGCAGCTTAGGGGGACAGGGGTTGAATGAGCAGTTCTTC. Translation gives CASSLGGQGLNEQFF.